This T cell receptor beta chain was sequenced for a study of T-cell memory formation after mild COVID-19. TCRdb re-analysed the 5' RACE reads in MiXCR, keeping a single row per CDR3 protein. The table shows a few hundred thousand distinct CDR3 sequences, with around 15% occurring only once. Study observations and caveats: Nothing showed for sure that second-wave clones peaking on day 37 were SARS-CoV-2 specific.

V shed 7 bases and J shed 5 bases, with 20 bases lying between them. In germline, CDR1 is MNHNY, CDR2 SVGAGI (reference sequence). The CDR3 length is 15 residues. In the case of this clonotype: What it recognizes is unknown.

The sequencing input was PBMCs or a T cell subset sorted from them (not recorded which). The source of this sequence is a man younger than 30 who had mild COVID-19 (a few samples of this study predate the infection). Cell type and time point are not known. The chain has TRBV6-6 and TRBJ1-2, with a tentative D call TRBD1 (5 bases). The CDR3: CASTLPGRGGYGYTF. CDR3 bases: TGTGCCAGCACTCTACCTGGGAGGGGTGGGTATGGCTACACCTTC.